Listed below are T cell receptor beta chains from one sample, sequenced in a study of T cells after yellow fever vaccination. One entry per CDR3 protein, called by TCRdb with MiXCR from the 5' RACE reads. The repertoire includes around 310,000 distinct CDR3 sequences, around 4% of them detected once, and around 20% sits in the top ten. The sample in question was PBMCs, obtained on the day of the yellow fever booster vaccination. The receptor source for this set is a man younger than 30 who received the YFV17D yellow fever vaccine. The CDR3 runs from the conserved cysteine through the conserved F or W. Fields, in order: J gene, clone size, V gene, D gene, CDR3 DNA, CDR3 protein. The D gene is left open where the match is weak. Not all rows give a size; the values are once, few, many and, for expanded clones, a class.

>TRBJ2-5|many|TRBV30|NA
TGTGCCTGGAATAAACAGGGACAAGAGACCCAGTACTTC
CAWNKQGQETQYF
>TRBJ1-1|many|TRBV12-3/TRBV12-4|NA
TGTGCCAGCCTCATGACCGAAGGCTATCCTGAAGCTTTCTTT
CASLMTEGYPEAFF
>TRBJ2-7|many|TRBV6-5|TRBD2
TGTGCCAGCAGTTACGGGACTAGCGGGGGTTACGAGCAGTACTTC
CASSYGTSGGYEQYF
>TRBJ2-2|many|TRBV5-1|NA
TGCGCCAGCAGCTTGGACAGGGACAGGGAGCTGTTTTTT
CASSLDRDRELFF
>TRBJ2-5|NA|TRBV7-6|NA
TGTGCCAGCAGCTTAGCGCTGGGGGCCGGGTACCAAGAGACCCAGTACTTC
CASSLALGAGYQETQYF
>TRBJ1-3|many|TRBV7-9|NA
TGTGCCAGCACATACGGGACTGGAAACACCATATATTTT
CASTYGTGNTIYF
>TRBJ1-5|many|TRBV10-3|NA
TGTGCCATCAGTGAAGGCAATCAGCCCCAGCATTTT
CAISEGNQPQHF
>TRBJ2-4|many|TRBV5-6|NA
TGTGCCAGCAGCTTACCGGGGGCGGCCAAAAACATTCAGTACTTC
CASSLPGAAKNIQYF
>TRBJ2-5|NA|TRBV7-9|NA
TGTGCCAGCAGCATAGAGGGTACCGGGTCCCAGTACTTC
CASSIEGTGSQYF
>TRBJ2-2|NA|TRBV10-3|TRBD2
TGTGCCACCCCGGATCAATTGCCGGGGGGACCCGGGGAGCTGTTTTTT
CATPDQLPGGPGELFF
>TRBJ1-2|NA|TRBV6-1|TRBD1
TGTGCCAGCAGTTGTCTCGGGACAGGGTGTTTTCCCACCTTC
CASSCLGTGCFPTF
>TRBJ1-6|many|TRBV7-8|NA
TGTGCCAGCAGCCCTGCGGACGGTTCACCCCTCCACTTT
CASSPADGSPLHF
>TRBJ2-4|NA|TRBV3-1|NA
TGTGCCAGCAGCCAAGGGGGCATTCAGTACTTC
CASSQGGIQYF
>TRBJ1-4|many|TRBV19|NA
TGTGCCAGTAGTAGTCTAATCCGGGACCGAAAAGATGAAAAACTGTTTTTT
CASSSLIRDRKDEKLFF
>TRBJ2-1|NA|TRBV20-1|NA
TGCAGTGCTAGCCCCGGGGAGGCCTACAATGAGCAGTTCTTC
CSASPGEAYNEQFF
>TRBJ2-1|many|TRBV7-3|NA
TGTGCCAGCAGCCCCCAAGGCAGGCGACTTTACAATGAGCAGTTCTTC
CASSPQGRRLYNEQFF
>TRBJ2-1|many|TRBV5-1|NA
TGCGCCAGCAGCTTTGGTGTGTTGAGTTACAATGAGCAGTTCTTC
CASSFGVLSYNEQFF
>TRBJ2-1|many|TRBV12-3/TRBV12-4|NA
TGTGCCAGCAGTTTATTGGGTGGCGAGCAGTTCTTC
CASSLLGGEQFF
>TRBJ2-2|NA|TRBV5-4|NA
TGTGCCAGCAGCTTGTTAGGCAGGGACACCGGGGAGCTGTTTTTT
CASSLLGRDTGELFF